One sample yielded the 8 T cell receptor beta chains listed below, sequenced in a study of blood T cell repertoires in COVID-19. Clones were read by immunoSEQ multiplex PCR, and TCRdb kept only the in-frame ones, dropping some. The table has 350,000 to 450,000 clones, roughly nine tenths seen once; the top ten hold 1% to 1.3%. Source material: PBMCs or T cells enriched from blood (not recorded which). These receptors all come from a man in his thirties or forties who had recovered from COVID-19.

This rearrangement joins TRBV5-1 to TRBJ2-6, with D possibly TRBD2 on 5 matching bases. Germline CDR1 SGHRS, CDR2 YFSETQ. V shed 6 bases and J shed 3 bases, with 19 bases lying between them. The CDR3 loop spans 17 amino acids. Written as DNA, the CDR3 is TGCGCCAGCATAAGTGCACCGGGAATGGGTGGGGCCAACGTCCTGACTTTC. This translates into CASISAPGMGGANVLTF.

This clone was counted a few times. This chain joins TRBV7-9 and TRBJ1-1, with D possibly matching TRBD1 (5 bases). CDR1 is SEHNR, CDR2 FQNEAQ, per germline (reference sequence). The CDR3 length is 15 residues. The germline V and J ends were trimmed by 5 bases and 0 bases, with 13 bases remaining between them. The CDR3 DNA sequence: TGTGCCAGCAGCCCTGGGGCGGGAATGAACACTGAAGCTTTCTTT. Translation: CASSPGAGMNTEAFF. Filled out from reference TRBV7-9 and TRBJ1-1, the complete variable domain reads DTGVSQNPRHKITKRGQNVTFRCDPISEHNRLYWYRQTLGQGPEFLTYFQNEAQLEKSRLLSDRFSAERPKGSFSTLEIQRTEQGDSAMYLCASSPGAGMNTEAFFGQGTRLTVV.

The chain has TRBV6-5 and TRBJ2-7; D is undetermined. CDR3 size: 14 residues. The V end was cut by 0 bases, the J end by 2 bases, with 8 bases between. The germline gives CDR1 MNHEY, CDR2 SVGAGI. The DNA of the CDR3 is TGTGCCAGCAGTTACTCGGCGGCAGCCTACGAGCAGTACTTC. It yields the protein CASSYSAAAYEQYF.

This sequence joins TRBV28 and TRBJ2-7; 11 bases map to TRBD2. The germline CDR1 and CDR2 sequences are MDHEN and SYDVKM. This CDR3 is built from 15 residues. The ends lost 5 bases at V and 3 bases at J; junction bases unmatched: 6. The CDR3 DNA is TGTGCCAGCAGTGTGACTAGCGGGACGTTCTACGAGCAGTACTTC. Translated, it gives CASSVTSGTFYEQYF.

V gene TRBV6-6 combines with J gene TRBJ1-1; 7 nucleotides line up with TRBD1. Germline V lookup: CDR1 MNHNY, CDR2 SVGAGI (reference sequence). This CDR3 has 15 amino acids. J was trimmed by 0 bases and V by 5 bases; bases with no gene match: 6. The chain's CDR3 is CASSPTGTVNTEAFF. The DNA for the CDR3 is TGTGCCAGCAGTCCGACAGGGACTGTGAACACTGAAGCTTTCTTT.

This clone was observed a single time. The gene calls are TRBV7-9 and TRBJ2-2, with 11 bases lining up with TRBD2. CDR1 and CDR2 (germline): SEHNR, FQNEAQ (reference sequence). This CDR3 is built from 15 residues. V gave up 10 bases and J gave up 6 bases; unmatched junction bases: 10. Written as DNA, the CDR3 is TGTGCCACCAGGACACTAGCGGGAGAGGCCGGGGAGCTGTTTTTT. Protein product: CATRTLAGEAGELFF.

V and J are TRBV3-1 (or the pseudogene TRBV3-2) and TRBJ1-6; D is unclear. This CDR3 is built from 18 residues. CDR1 is LGHDT and CDR2 is YNNKEL in the germline V gene (reference sequence). V lost 4 bases, J lost 0 bases, and 16 bases lay in between. CDR3 in amino acids: CASSPAVSSDSYNSPLHF. CDR3 DNA sequence: TGTGCCAGCAGCCCCGCGGTGAGCTCAGACTCCTATAATTCACCCCTCCACTTT.

The chain couples TRBV5-1 to TRBJ2-7; 12 bases map to TRBD2. V was clipped by 4 bases and J by 0 bases; unmatched bases: 5. From germline, CDR1 is SGHRS and CDR2 YFSETQ. The CDR3 consists of 16 residues. CDR3 loop: CASSTRTSGTSYEQYF. In DNA, the CDR3 is TGCGCCAGCAGCACTCGGACTAGCGGGACCTCCTACGAGCAGTACTTC.